This T cell receptor (beta chain) was obtained from a study of early T cells in non-severe SARS-CoV-2 infection. Each CDR3 protein is one row after TCRdb ran MiXCR on the 5' RACE reads. Counted here are roughly 56,000 distinct CDR3 sequences, 10% occurring once; the ten biggest clones make up over 5%. The germline CDR1 and CDR2 sequences are SGHTA and FQGNSA. The CDR3 is made up of 18 amino acids. J was trimmed by 8 bases and V by 2 bases; bases with no gene match: 15. The material sequenced was whole blood. The sequence was collected from an adult who was a healthcare worker with PCR-confirmed SARS-CoV-2 infection or an uninfected control (not recorded which). V gene TRBV7-2 combines with J gene TRBJ2-1; TRBD2 agrees at 10 bases. The CDR3: CASSLLAGVVLPPHEQFF. Here the CDR3 DNA reads TGTGCCAGCAGCTTACTAGCGGGAGTTGTCCTCCCCCCCCATGAGCAGTTCTTC.